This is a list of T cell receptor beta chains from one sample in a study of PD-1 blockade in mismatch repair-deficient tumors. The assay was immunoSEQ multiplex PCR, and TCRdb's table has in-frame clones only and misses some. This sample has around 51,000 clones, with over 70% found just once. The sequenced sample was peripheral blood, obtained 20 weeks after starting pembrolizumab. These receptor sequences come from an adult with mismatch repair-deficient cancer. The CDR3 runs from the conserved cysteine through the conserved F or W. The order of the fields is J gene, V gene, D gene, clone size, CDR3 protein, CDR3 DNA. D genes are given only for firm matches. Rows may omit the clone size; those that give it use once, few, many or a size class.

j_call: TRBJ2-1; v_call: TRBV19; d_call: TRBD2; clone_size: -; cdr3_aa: CASSPRAGGSYEQFF; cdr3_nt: TGTGCCAGTAGCCCGAGGGCGGGAGGGTCGTATGAGCAGTTCTTC
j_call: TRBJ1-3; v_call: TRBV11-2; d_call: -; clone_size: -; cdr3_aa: CASTNRLRGLAGNTIYF; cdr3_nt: TGTGCCAGCACCAACCGGCTCAGGGGCTTGGCTGGAAACACCATATATTTT
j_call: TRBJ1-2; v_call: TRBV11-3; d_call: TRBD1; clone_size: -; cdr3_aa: CASSFAGGYGYTF; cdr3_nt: TGTGCCAGCAGCTTCGCAGGGGGCTACGGCTACACCTTC
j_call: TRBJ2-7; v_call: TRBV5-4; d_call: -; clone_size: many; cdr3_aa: CASSPWMAGAYEQYF; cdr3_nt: TGTGCCAGCAGCCCGTGGATGGCAGGGGCCTACGAGCAGTACTTC
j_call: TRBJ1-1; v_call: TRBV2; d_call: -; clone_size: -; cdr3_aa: CASRTTTSNTEAFF; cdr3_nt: TGTGCCAGCAGGACGACGACATCGAACACTGAAGCTTTCTTT
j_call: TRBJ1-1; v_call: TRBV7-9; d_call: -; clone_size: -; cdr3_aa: CASSHTWTGERDTEAFF; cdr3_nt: TGTGCCAGCAGCCACACATGGACGGGAGAGAGGGACACTGAAGCTTTCTTT
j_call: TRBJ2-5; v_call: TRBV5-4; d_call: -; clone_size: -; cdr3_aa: CASIPSARSVPETQYF; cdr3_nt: TGTGCCAGCATCCCCTCTGCCAGATCCGTCCCTGAGACCCAGTACTTC
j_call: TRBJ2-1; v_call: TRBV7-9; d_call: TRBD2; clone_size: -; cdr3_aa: CASSRSGTYNEQFF; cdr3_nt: TGTGCCAGCAGCAGGAGCGGGACCTACAATGAGCAGTTCTTC
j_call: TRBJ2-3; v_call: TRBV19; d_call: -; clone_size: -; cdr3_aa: CASSIGPQGRDTQYF; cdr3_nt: TGTGCCAGTAGTATAGGACCCCAGGGAAGGGATACGCAGTATTTT
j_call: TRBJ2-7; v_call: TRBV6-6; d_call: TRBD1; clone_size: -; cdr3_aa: CASRAGSRGSYEQYF; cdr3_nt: TGTGCCAGCAGGGCCGGTAGCAGGGGGTCCTACGAGCAGTACTTC
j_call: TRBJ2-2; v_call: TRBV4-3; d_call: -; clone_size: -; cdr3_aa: CASSQDLGGVGELFF; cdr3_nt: TGCGCCAGCAGCCAAGACCTGGGAGGAGTCGGGGAGCTGTTTTTT